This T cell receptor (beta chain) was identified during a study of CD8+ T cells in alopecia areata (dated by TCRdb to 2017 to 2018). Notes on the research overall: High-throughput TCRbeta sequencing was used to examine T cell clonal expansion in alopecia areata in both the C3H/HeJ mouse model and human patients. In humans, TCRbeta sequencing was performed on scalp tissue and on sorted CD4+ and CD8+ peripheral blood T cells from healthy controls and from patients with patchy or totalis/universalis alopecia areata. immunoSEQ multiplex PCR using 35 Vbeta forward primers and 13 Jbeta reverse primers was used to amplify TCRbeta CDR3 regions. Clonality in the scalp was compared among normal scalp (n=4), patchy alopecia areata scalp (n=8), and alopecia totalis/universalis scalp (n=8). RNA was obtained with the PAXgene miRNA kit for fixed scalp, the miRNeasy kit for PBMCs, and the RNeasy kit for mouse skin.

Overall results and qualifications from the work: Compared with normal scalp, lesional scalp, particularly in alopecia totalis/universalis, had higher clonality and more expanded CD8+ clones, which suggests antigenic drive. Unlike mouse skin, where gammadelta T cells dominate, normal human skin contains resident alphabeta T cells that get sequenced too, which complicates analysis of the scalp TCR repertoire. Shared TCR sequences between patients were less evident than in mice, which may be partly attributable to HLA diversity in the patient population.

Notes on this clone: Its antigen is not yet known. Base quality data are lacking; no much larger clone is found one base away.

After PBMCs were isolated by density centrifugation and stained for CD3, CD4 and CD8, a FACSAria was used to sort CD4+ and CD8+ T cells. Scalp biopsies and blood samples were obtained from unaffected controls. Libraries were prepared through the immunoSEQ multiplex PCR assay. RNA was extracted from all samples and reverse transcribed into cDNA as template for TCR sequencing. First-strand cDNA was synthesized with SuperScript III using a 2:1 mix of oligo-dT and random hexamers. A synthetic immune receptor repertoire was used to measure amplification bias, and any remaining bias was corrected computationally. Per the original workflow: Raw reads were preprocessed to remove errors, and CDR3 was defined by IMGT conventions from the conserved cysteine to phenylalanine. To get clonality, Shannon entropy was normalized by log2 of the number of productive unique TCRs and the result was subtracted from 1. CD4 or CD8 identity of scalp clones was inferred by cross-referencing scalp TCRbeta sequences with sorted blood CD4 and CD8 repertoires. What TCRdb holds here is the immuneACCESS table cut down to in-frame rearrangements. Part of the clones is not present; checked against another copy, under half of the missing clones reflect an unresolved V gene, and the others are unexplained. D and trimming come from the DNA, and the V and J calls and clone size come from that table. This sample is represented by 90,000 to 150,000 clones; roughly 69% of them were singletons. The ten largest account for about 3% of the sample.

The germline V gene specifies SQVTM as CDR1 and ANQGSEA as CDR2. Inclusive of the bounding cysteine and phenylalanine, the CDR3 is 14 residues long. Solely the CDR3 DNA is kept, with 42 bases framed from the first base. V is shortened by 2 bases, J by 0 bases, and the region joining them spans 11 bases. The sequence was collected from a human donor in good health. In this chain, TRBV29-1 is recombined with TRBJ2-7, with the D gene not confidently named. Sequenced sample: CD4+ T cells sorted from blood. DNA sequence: TGCAGCGTTGAAAGCCCGACTTACTCCTACGAGCAGTACTTC. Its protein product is CSVESPTYSYEQYF.